This note documents a single TCR beta chain sequence. Its antigen is still unknown. Germline lookup yields CDR1 MGHRA and CDR2 YSYEKL. This CDR3 is built from 15 residues. V was cut by 8 bases and J by 0 bases, with 17 bases left in between. PCR involved 60 Vbeta and 13 Jbeta primers. Produced via immunoSEQ multiplex PCR; TCRdb's table is partial and in-frame only. The sample consists of more than 95,000 clones, about three quarters of them appearing once. This record comes from a study of cytomegalovirus exposure and HLA in healthy donors. Study-level results: Being productive about 90% or about 30% of the time was typical of most TCR beta V segments in an earlier analysis. For TCR beta chains, V- and J-gene trimming was later linked to a missense DCLRE1C variant. A later analysis revealed that TCR association rates differed between HLA loci, peaking at DRB1 and bottoming out at HLA-C.

The chain recombines TRBV4-1 with TRBJ2-7, with D perhaps TRBD2 (5 bases). The TCR comes from a male donor in good health and CMV-seronegative. Sequencing used PBMCs. CDR3 DNA: TGCGCCAGCGCTTATCAGTCGGGGAGCTCCTACGAGCAGTACTTC. It is translated as CASAYQSGSSYEQYF.